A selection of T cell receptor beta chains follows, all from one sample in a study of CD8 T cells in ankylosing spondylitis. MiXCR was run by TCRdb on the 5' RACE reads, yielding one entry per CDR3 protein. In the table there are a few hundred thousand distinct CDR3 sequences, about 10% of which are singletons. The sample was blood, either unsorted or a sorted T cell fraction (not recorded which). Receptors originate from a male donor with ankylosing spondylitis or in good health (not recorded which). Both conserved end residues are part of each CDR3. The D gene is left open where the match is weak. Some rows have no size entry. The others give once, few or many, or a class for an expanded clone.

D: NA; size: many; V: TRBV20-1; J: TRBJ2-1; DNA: TGCAGTGCTAGAAAGCGGGTTCATGAGCAGTTCTTC; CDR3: CSARKRVHEQFF
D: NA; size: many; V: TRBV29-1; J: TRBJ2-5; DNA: TGCAGCGTTGAAGATTCGGCACTTGAGACCCAGTACTTC; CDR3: CSVEDSALETQYF
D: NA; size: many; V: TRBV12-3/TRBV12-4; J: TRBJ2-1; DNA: TGTGCCAGCAGTTTATTTTGGGGGGCCGCGGATGAGCAGTTCTTC; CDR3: CASSLFWGAADEQFF
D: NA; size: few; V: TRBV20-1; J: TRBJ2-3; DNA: TGCAGTGCCATCCCGGCGCAGGGGCGGGATACGCAGTATTTT; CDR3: CSAIPAQGRDTQYF
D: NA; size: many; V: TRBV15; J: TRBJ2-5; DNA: TGTGCCACCAGCCCCCGGAGGAATCTTATCGAGACCCAGTACTTC; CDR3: CATSPRRNLIETQYF
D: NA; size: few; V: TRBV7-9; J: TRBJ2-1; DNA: TGTGCCAGCAGCTTTCGGGGACTGGGAGCGGAGTTCTTC; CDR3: CASSFRGLGAEFF
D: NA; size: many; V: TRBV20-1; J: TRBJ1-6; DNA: TGCAGTGCTAGACCAGTGAGCTCCTATAATTCACCCCTCCACTTT; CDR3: CSARPVSSYNSPLHF
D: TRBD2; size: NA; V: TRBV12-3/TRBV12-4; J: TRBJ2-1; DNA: TGTGCCAGCAGTTTAGCGCTAATGGCTAGCGGGGAGAATGAGCAGTTCTTC; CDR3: CASSLALMASGENEQFF
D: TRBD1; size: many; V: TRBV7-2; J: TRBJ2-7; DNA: TGTGCCAGCAGCCCGAATGCCGGACAGGGCCACGAGCAGTACTTC; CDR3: CASSPNAGQGHEQYF
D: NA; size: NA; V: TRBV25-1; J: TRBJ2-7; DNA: TGTGCCAGCAGTGAATGGAGCGATGAGCAGTACTTC; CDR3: CASSEWSDEQYF
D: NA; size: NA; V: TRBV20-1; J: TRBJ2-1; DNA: TGCAGTGCTCTCGGAACCAAAAAAAGGGTCAATGAGCAGTTCTTC; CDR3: CSALGTKKRVNEQFF
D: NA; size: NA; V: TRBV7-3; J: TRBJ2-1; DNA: TGTGCCAGCAGCTATTTGGGGAATGAGCAGTTCTTC; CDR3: CASSYLGNEQFF
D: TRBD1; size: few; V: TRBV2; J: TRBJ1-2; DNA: TGTGCCAGCAGCGGGACAGAATATGGCTACACCTTC; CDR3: CASSGTEYGYTF